Below, 22 T cell receptor beta chains from the same sample are listed, as sequenced in a study of CD4 T cells in relation to SARS-CoV-2 and coronaviruses. Before the COVID-19 pandemic, during about 2010-2019, CD4+ T cells were taken from unexposed donors. Isolation of CD4+ T cells took place after roughly nine days in culture. Their target antigens are unknown. The protocol was immunoSEQ multiplex PCR, while the TCRdb copy is restricted to in-frame clones and leaves out a portion. The sample records about 27,000 clones, just under 75% being singletons. The sample taken for sequencing was CD4+ T cells from PBMCs, cultured in vitro. The receptor source for this set is a human donor in good health.

The rearrangement uses TRBV7-9 and TRBJ2-3, with a tentative D call TRBD2 (5 bases). The CDR3 runs 14 residues. The V and J ends lost 4 bases and 1 base respectively, with 9 bases between them. The germline gives CDR1 SEHNR, CDR2 FQNEAQ (reference sequence). In nucleotides, the CDR3 is TGTGCCAGCAGCTCGAGGACTGGCACAGATACGCAGTATTTT. Residues: CASSSRTGTDTQYF.

The CDR3 region is CAISELRTNTGELFF. CDR3 bases: TGTGCCATCAGTGAACTCCGGACGAACACCGGGGAGCTGTTTTTT. The genes are TRBV10-3 and TRBJ2-2; D is unclear. The germline V gene has CDR1 ENHRY and CDR2 SYGVKD. This CDR3 region has 15 residues. Trimming took off 3 bases at V and 0 bases at J, with 8 bases between the two ends.

This clone was seen a handful of times. The chain carries TRBV9 and TRBJ2-2; D gene ambiguous. The CDR3 covers 13 residues. Per germline, CDR1 SGDLS and CDR2 YYNGEE. V shed 3 bases and J shed 8 bases, with 11 bases lying between them. CDR3 bases: TGTGCCAGCAGCGACAAATATCAGGGGGAGCTGTTTTTT. This gives the protein CASSDKYQGELFF.

The chain employs TRBV10-2 and TRBJ2-1; 9 bases agree with TRBD1. Germline V lookup: CDR1 WSHSY, CDR2 SAAADI. The length of the CDR3 is 14 residues. V trimming: 3 bases; J trimming: 9 bases; junction bases outside the gene matches: 6. The CDR3 here is CASSDQADRGEQFF. For the CDR3, the DNA is TGCGCCAGCAGTGACCAGGCGGACAGGGGTGAGCAGTTCTTC.

This clone was counted a single time. CDR3 bases: TGTGCCAGCAGTGACAGCGGGGCTAACTATGGCTACACCTTC. Its protein is CASSDSGANYGYTF. The V gene is TRBV2, the J gene TRBJ1-2, with unresolved D. The CDR3 extends over 14 amino acids. The V gene lost 3 bases and the J gene lost 0 bases, with 8 bases spanning the gap. The germline CDR1 and CDR2 sequences are SNHLY and FYNNEI. Filled out from reference TRBV2 and TRBJ1-2, the complete variable domain reads EPEVTQTPSHQVTQMGQEVILRCVPISNHLYFYWYRQILGQKVEFLVSFYNNEISEKSEIFDDQFSVERPDGSNFTLKIRSTKLEDSAMYFCASSDSGANYGYTFGSGTRLTVV.

CDR3 in amino acids: CASSPLQTGLNQPQHF. CDR3 coding DNA: TGTGCCAGCAGCCCTCTTCAGACAGGGTTAAATCAGCCCCAGCATTTT. The chain uses TRBV6-2 or TRBV6-3 and TRBJ1-5; 7 bases map to TRBD1. The CDR3 is 16 residues long. Germline V gene sequence: CDR1 MNHEY, CDR2 SVGEGT. V lost 6 bases to trimming and J lost 4 bases; unmatched junction nucleotides: 12.

This chain uses TRBV10-3 with TRBJ2-3, with 10 bases matching TRBD2. This CDR3 is built from 13 residues. Germline CDR1 and CDR2: ENHRY and SYGVKD. The J segment lost 11 bases and the V segment lost 2 bases, leaving 4 bases of the junction unmatched. CDR3 residues: CAISEGVAGGQYF. The DNA of the CDR3 is TGTGCCATCAGTGAGGGGGTAGCGGGGGGGCAGTATTTT.

This clone was seen a few times. The chain joins TRBV7-9 to TRBJ1-3; D call uncertain. This CDR3 contains 15 residues. Deletions cut 1 base from V and 4 bases from J, with 11 bases between. CDR1 SEHNR and CDR2 FQNEAQ come from the germline V gene (reference sequence). The CDR3 protein is CASSLGVFQGNTIYF. The CDR3 DNA reads TGTGCCAGCAGCTTAGGTGTTTTTCAGGGAAACACCATATATTTT.

The V call is TRBV5-1, the J call TRBJ1-6; D possibly corresponds to TRBD1 (5 bases). The CDR3 covers 13 residues. CDR1 SGHRS and CDR2 YFSETQ come from the germline V gene. Trimming took off 0 bases at V and 10 bases at J, with 8 bases between the two ends. The CDR3 loop reads CASSLGGVSPLHF. CDR3 DNA: TGCGCCAGCAGCTTGGGGGGGGTCTCACCCCTCCACTTT.

V is TRBV6-2 or TRBV6-3 and J is TRBJ2-7, with D tentatively TRBD2 (6 bases). The V gene's germline CDR1 is MNHEY and CDR2 SVGEGT. This CDR3 comprises 13 residues. The V and J ends lost 6 bases and 7 bases respectively, with 16 bases between them. CDR3 nucleotide sequence: TGTGCCAGCAGCGGGACGGCGGCGGGGGAGCAGTACTTC. This translates into CASSGTAAGEQYF.

The chain recombines TRBV9 with TRBJ1-2; TRBD1 might be the D (6 bases). Trimming took 3 bases from V and 1 from J, leaving 16 bases between them. Germline V gives CDR1 SGDLS, CDR2 YYNGEE. The CDR3 covers 16 residues. CDR3 in amino acids: CASSANEGQLNYGYTF. Here the CDR3 DNA reads TGTGCCAGCAGCGCCAACGAAGGACAGCTTAACTATGGCTACACCTTC.

This clone appeared a few times. The rearrangement links TRBV5-1 to TRBJ1-1; D is ambiguous. V shed 4 bases and J shed 0 bases, with 10 bases lying between them. The CDR3 covers 14 residues. CDR1 is SGHRS, CDR2 YFSETQ, per germline. The CDR3 DNA reads as TGCGCCAGCAGCCCGGAGTCCATGAACACTGAAGCTTTCTTT. Protein product: CASSPESMNTEAFF. Full variable domain (rest looked up from reference TRBV5-1 and TRBJ1-1): KAGVTQTPRYLIKTRGQQVTLSCSPISGHRSVSWYQQTPGQGLQFLFEYFSETQRNKGNFPGRFSGRQFSNSRSEMNVSTLELGDSALYLCASSPESMNTEAFFGQGTRLTVV.

This rearrangement joins TRBV4-1 to TRBJ1-1; D gene unclear. This CDR3 comprises 14 residues. Deletions cut 0 bases from V and 4 bases from J, with 9 bases between. Germline loops: CDR1 MGHRA, CDR2 YSYEKL. The CDR3 DNA is TGCGCCAGCAGCCAAGACATGCGGGCCACTGAAGCTTTCTTT. It codes for CASSQDMRATEAFF.

The chain uses TRBV6-2 or TRBV6-3 and TRBJ1-2; D unclear. Trimming took 4 bases from V and 8 from J, leaving 20 bases between them. The CDR3 has 15 amino acids. CDR1 MNHEY and CDR2 SVGEGT come from the germline V gene. CDR3 bases: TGTGCCAGCAGTTCTCCGCGCCCGGAGGCGAGAGGCTACACCTTC. Protein: CASSSPRPEARGYTF.

This chain uses TRBV7-9 with TRBJ1-5; D call uncertain. This CDR3 is built from 15 residues. Germline V gene lookup returns CDR1 SEHNR and CDR2 FQNEAQ (reference sequence). V dropped 3 bases and J dropped 1 base, with 10 bases sitting between them. The chain's CDR3 is CASSFLTGSNQPQHF. CDR3 DNA: TGTGCCAGCAGCTTTCTCACCGGGAGCAATCAGCCCCAGCATTTT.

The chain is built from TRBV4-2 and TRBJ2-7; TRBD2 matches at 10 bases. Germline trimming cut 5 bases from V and 6 bases from J; bases unmatched to any gene: 7. Germline V CDR1 and CDR2: LGHNA, YNFKEQ. This CDR3 is 14 amino acids long. The CDR3 DNA reads TGTGCCAGCAGCTTTTCTAGCGGGGGACGCGAGCAGTACTTC. Translation: CASSFSSGGREQYF.

The rearrangement uses TRBV28 and TRBJ2-1, with no clear D. V was shortened by 1 base and J by 8 bases, with 9 bases between the two germline ends. This CDR3 comprises 13 residues. CDR1 MDHEN and CDR2 SYDVKM come from the germline V gene. The CDR3 region has the DNA TGTGCCAGCAGTTTATTAGGGTGGCATGAGCAGTTCTTC. It translates to CASSLLGWHEQFF. The variable domain in full, with the rest retrieved from reference TRBV28 and TRBJ2-1, is DVKVTQSSRYLVKRTGEKVFLECVQDMDHENMFWYRQDPGLGLRLIYFSYDVKMKEKGDIPEGYSVSREKKERFSLILESASTNQTSMYLCASSLLGWHEQFFGPGTRLTVL.

The gene calls are TRBV6-1 and TRBJ1-2, with D hard to call. Trimming took 0 bases from V and 2 from J, leaving 13 bases between them. The germline gives CDR1 MNHNS, CDR2 SASEGT. The CDR3 runs 16 residues. The CDR3 DNA reads TGTGCCAGCAGTGAAGCGCGTTCAGGCAGGAACTATGGCTACACCTTC. This translates into CASSEARSGRNYGYTF.

J is TRBJ1-1 and V is TRBV29-1; TRBD1 is a possible D gene (5 bases). The germline V gene has CDR1 SQVTM and CDR2 ANQGSEA. The length of the CDR3 is 14 residues. V shed 6 bases and J shed 2 bases, with 16 bases lying between them. DNA of the CDR3: TGCAGCGTCGAAAGGTCCGGGGGAAACACTGAAGCTTTCTTT. Protein: CSVERSGGNTEAFF.

The rearrangement uses TRBV7-3 and TRBJ2-5, with a possible D match to TRBD2 (6 bases). V was pared by 8 bases and J by 4 bases, with 14 bases between. Germline V CDR1 and CDR2: SGHTA, FQGTGA. The CDR3 loop spans 13 amino acids. In DNA form, the CDR3 reads TGTGCCAGCGCCCAACGGGAGAGAGAGACCCAGTACTTC. Translating gives CASAQRERETQYF.

The rearrangement uses TRBV19 and TRBJ1-4; D gene ambiguous. From germline, CDR1 is LNHDA and CDR2 SQIVND (reference sequence). This CDR3 is 14 amino acids long. Trimming took 3 bases from V and 4 from J, leaving 9 bases between them. The CDR3 region has the DNA TGTGCCAGTAGTATCGGGCAGTATAATGAAAAACTGTTTTTT. Translated: CASSIGQYNEKLFF.

The V gene is TRBV28, the J gene TRBJ1-1; D not resolved. V gave up 7 bases and J gave up 8 bases, with 8 bases separating them. Germline V lookup: CDR1 MDHEN, CDR2 SYDVKM. The CDR3 contains 10 residues. The CDR3 here is CASIRREAFF. DNA for the CDR3: TGTGCCAGCATTCGAAGGGAAGCTTTCTTT.